This TCR beta chain derives from a study of T cells in Graves' hyperthyroidism and ophthalmopathy. Study outcomes and limitations: Ophthalmopathy onset followed model prediction by a median approximately 6.2 months. Stable hyperthyroidism was told apart from ophthalmopathy by a model built on 13 V-J features. Peripheral blood also featured most of the thyroid clonotypes expanded above 0.001.

A patient was excluded if there was uncontrolled infection, other autoimmune disease, pregnancy or lactation. On this clonotype itself: Its antigen is unidentified.

Germline-derived CDR1 and CDR2 are KGHDR and SFDVKD. CDR3 length: 13 amino acids. Trimming left V 0 bases short and J 6 bases short, with 5 bases between. TCR beta CDR3 regions were amplified from RNA transcripts. The study used the HTBI primer set for a first-round RT-PCR of the TCR CDR3. TCRdb independently ran MiXCR on the multiplex PCR reads; one entry per CDR3 protein. The table shows 500,000 to 800,000 distinct CDR3 sequences, with just under 45% occurring only once. Sample: peripheral blood or thyroid tissue (not recorded which). The sequence derives from an adult man with Graves' disease, either hyperthyroidism or ophthalmopathy (not recorded which). V usage is TRBV24-1 and J usage is TRBJ1-5; no definite D call. The CDR3 coding sequence is TGTGCCACCAGTGATTTGCGGGCTCAGCCCCAGCATTTT. Translated: CATSDLRAQPQHF.